These 6 T cell receptor beta chains came from one sample sequenced in a study of blood T cell repertoires in COVID-19. Using immunoSEQ multiplex PCR, the repertoire was profiled, and TCRdb retains in-frame clones only, with some absent. This sample yields hundreds of thousands of clones, of which over 75% are seen a single time; over 0.8% belongs to the top ten. The specimen was PBMCs or T cells enriched from blood (not recorded which). These receptors originate from a woman under 40 who had recovered from COVID-19.

This clone was seen repeatedly, ten times or more. The rearrangement uses TRBV5-4 and TRBJ2-2, with D possibly being TRBD1 (6 bases). V was pared by 4 bases and J by 4 bases, with 14 bases between. Germline CDR1 and CDR2: SGHNT and YYREEE (reference sequence). This CDR3 is 15 amino acids long. CDR3 nucleotide sequence: TGTGCCAGCAGCCCAGGGGCCCCCGGCACCGGGGAGCTGTTTTTT. Residues: CASSPGAPGTGELFF.

The J gene is TRBJ2-5, the V gene TRBV19; possibly TRBD1 for D (6 bases). The CDR3 runs to 16 residues. Germline V CDR1 and CDR2: LNHDA, SQIVND (reference sequence). Trimming left V 0 bases short and J 3 bases short, with 14 bases between. The CDR3 reads CASSIEIVDSEETQYF. The CDR3 bases are TGTGCCAGTAGTATAGAGATCGTGGACAGTGAAGAGACCCAGTACTTC.

The chain employs TRBV16 and TRBJ1-4; D gene ambiguous. Germline loops: CDR1 KGHSY, CDR2 FQNENV. Trimming left V 7 bases short and J 4 bases short, with 10 bases between. The CDR3 length is 13 residues. The CDR3 protein is CASTHGVNEKLFF. For the CDR3, the DNA is TGTGCCAGCACCCACGGGGTTAATGAAAAACTGTTTTTT.

J is TRBJ1-4 and V is TRBV4-3; the match to TRBD1 covers 10 bases. Trimming took 3 bases from V and 3 from J; bases not matched to a gene: 7. Germline V gene sequence: CDR1 LGHNA, CDR2 YSLEER. The CDR3 extends over 17 amino acids. This CDR3 reads CASSQDPGQGSNEKLFF. Written as DNA, the CDR3 is TGCGCCAGCAGCCAGGACCCGGGACAGGGGTCTAATGAAAAACTGTTTTTT.

This clone appeared many times. The V call is TRBV30, the J call TRBJ1-5; weak D call: TRBD1 (5 bases). CDR1 GTSNPN and CDR2 SVGIG come from the germline V gene (reference sequence). With 1 base removed from V and 2 bases from J, the gap between germline ends came to 12 bases. The CDR3 sequence is 15 residues long. In DNA, the CDR3 is TGTGCCTGGAGTGGGGAAGGGGCAGGCAATCAGCCCCAGCATTTT. The encoded protein is CAWSGEGAGNQPQHF.

Details on this clone: In the same sample, other DNA sequences code for this CDR3. This sequence joins TRBV5-4 and TRBJ2-2; D is perhaps TRBD2 (5 bases). Germline values: CDR1 SGHNT, CDR2 YYREEE (reference sequence). V was trimmed by 0 bases and J by 2 bases, leaving 8 bases between them. CDR3 size: 15 residues. The CDR3 here is CASSLAGVNTGELFF. The CDR3 coding sequence is TGTGCCAGCAGCTTGGCCGGGGTAAACACCGGGGAGCTGTTTTTT.